The entry below gives a single T cell receptor beta chain sequence along with its context. These data belong to a study of blood T cell repertoires in COVID-19. About the research overall: Collection of acute and convalescent COVID-19 samples took place in the United States, Italy and Spain.

Authors' analysis steps: Estimation of nucleated cell counts was performed using reference gene primer amplification. The method was immunoSEQ multiplex PCR; TCRdb's version includes in-frame clones alone and lacks a portion of them. That table gives V, J and clone size, and the DNA gave D and trimming. Among 300,000 or so clones, about nine tenths were seen once, and the ten largest hold over 1.2%. Between the trimmed V and J ends, which lost 0 bases and 3 bases, there was a span of 7 bases. CDR3 length equals 13 residues. Germline V gene data show CDR1 as SGHRS and CDR2 as YFSETQ. This chain connects TRBV5-1 to TRBJ2-7; the D gene is possibly TRBD1 (6 bases). The sequencing sample was made of peripheral blood. The clonotype originates from a middle-aged woman who had recovered from COVID-19. The CDR3: CASSLVQGYEQYF. CDR3 sequence (DNA): TGCGCCAGCAGCTTGGTACAGGGCTACGAGCAGTACTTC.